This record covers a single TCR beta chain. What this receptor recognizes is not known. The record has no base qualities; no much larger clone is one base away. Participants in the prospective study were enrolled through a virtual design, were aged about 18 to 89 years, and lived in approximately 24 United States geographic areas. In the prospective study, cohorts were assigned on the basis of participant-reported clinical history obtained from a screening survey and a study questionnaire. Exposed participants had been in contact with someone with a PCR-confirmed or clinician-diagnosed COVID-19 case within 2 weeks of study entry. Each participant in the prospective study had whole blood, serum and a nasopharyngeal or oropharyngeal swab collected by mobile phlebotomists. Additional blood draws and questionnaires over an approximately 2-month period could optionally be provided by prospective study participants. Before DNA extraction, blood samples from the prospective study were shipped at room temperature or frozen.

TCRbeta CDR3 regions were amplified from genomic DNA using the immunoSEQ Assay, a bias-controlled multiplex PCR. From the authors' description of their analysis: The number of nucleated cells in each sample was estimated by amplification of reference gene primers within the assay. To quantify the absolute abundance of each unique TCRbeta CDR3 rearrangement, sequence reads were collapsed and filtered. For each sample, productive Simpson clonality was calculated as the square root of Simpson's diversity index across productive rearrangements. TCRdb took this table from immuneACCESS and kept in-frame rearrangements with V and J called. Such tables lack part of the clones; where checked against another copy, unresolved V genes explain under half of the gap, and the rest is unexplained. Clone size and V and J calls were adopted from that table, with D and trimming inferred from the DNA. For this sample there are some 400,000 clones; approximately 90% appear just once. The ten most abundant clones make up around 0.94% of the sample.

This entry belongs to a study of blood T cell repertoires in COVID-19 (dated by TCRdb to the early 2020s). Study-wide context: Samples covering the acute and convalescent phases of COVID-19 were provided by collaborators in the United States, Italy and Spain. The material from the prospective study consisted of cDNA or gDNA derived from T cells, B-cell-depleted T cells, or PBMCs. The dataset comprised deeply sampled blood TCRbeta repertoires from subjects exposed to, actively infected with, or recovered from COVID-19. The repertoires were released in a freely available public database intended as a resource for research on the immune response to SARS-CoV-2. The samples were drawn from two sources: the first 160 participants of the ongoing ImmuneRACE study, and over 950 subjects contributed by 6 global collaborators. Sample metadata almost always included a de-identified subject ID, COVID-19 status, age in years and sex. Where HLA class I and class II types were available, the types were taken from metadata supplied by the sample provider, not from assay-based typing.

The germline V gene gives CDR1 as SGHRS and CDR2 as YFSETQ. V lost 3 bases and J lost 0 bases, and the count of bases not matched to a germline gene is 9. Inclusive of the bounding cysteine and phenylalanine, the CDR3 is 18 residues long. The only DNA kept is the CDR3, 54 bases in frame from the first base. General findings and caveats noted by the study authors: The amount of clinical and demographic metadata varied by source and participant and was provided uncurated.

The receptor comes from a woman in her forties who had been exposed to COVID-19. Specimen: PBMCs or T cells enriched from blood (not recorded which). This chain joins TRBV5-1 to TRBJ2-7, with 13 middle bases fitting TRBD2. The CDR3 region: CASSSGLAGATSSYEQYF. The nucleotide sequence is TGCGCCAGCAGCTCCGGACTAGCGGGGGCCACTAGCTCCTACGAGCAGTACTTC.